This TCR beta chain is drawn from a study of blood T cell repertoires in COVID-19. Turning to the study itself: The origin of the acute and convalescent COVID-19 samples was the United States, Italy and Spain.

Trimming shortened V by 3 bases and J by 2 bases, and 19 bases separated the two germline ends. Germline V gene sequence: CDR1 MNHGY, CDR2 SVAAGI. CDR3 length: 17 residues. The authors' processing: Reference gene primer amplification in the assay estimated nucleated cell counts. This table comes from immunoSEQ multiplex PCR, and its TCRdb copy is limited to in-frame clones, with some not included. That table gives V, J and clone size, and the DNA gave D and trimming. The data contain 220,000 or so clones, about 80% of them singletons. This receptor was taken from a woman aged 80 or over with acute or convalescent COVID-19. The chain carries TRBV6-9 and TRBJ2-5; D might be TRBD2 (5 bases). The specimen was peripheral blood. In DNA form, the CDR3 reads TGTGCCAGCAGTTACAGCGGACGGATAATATTTCAAGAGACCCAGTACTTC. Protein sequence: CASSYSGRIIFQETQYF.